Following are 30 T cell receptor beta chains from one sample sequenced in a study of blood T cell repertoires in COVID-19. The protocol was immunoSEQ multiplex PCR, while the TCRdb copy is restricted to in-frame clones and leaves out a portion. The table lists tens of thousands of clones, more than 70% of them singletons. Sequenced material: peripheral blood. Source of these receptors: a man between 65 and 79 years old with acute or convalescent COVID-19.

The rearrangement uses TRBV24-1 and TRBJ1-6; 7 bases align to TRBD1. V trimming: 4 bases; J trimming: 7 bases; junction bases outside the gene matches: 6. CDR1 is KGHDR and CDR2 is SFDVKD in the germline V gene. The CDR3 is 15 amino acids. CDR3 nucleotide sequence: TGTGCCACCAGTGACCCGGGACAGCCGAATTCACCCCTCCACTTT. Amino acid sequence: CATSDPGQPNSPLHF.

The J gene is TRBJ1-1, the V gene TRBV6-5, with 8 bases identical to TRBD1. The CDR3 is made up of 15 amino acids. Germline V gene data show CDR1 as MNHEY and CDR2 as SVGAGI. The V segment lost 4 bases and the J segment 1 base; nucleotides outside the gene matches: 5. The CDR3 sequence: CASSFPGTGNTEAFF. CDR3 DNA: TGTGCCAGCAGTTTCCCAGGGACAGGGAACACTGAAGCTTTCTTT.

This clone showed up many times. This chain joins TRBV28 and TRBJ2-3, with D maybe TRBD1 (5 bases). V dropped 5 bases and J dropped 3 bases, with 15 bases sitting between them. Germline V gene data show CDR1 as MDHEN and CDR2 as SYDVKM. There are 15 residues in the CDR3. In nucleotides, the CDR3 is TGTGCCAGCAGTCCAATTTTCGACAGTACAGATACGCAGTATTTT. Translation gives CASSPIFDSTDTQYF. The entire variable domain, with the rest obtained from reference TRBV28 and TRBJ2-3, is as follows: DVKVTQSSRYLVKRTGEKVFLECVQDMDHENMFWYRQDPGLGLRLIYFSYDVKMKEKGDIPEGYSVSREKKERFSLILESASTNQTSMYLCASSPIFDSTDTQYFGPGTRLTVL.

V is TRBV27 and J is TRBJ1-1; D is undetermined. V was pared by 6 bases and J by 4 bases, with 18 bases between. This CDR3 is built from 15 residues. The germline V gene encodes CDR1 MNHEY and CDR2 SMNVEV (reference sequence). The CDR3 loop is CASSIGLPRGTEAFF. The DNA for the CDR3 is TGTGCCAGCAGCATCGGACTCCCCCGAGGCACTGAAGCTTTCTTT.

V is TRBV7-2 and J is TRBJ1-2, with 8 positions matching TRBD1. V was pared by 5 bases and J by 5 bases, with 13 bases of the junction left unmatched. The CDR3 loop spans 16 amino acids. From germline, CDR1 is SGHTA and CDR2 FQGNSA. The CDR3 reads CASSPTLQGAGYGYTF. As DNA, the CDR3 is TGTGCCAGCAGCCCGACGCTTCAGGGGGCTGGGTATGGCTACACCTTC.

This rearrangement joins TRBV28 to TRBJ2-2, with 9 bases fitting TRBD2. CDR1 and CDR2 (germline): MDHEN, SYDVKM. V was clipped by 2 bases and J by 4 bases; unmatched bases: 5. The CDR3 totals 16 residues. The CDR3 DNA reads TGTGCCAGCAGTTTACTAGCGGGGATATCCACCGGGGAGCTGTTTTTT. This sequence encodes CASSLLAGISTGELFF.

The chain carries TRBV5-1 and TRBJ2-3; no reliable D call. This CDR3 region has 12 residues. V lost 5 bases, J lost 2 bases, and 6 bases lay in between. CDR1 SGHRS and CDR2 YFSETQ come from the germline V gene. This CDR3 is CASSPNTDTQYF. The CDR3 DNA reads TGCGCCAGCAGTCCCAACACAGATACGCAGTATTTT.

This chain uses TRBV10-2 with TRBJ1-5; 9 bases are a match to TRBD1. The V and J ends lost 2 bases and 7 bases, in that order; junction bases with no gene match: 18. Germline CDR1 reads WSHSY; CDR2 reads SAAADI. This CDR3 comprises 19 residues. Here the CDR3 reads CASSELLIIYRGQGQPQHF. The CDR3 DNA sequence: TGCGCCAGCAGTGAGCTTTTAATTATATACAGGGGGCAAGGACAGCCCCAGCATTTT.

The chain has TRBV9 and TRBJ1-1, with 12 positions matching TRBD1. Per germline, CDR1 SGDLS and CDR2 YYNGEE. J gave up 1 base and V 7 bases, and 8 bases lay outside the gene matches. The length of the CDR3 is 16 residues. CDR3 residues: CASSGGDRGRNTEAFF. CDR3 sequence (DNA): TGTGCCAGCTCCGGGGGGGACAGGGGGCGGAACACTGAAGCTTTCTTT.

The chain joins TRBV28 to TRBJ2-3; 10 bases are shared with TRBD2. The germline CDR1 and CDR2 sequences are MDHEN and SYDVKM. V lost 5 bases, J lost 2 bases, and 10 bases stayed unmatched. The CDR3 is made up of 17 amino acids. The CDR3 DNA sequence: TGTGCCAGCAGTCGGACCAAGCTAGCGGGGGACACAGATACGCAGTATTTT. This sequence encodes CASSRTKLAGDTDTQYF.

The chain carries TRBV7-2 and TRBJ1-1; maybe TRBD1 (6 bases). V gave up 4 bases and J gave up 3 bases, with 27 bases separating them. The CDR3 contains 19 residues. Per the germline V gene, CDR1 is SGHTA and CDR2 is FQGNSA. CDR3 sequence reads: CASSSTPGQRAEGDTEAFF. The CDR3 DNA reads TGTGCCAGCAGCTCAACCCCGGGACAAAGGGCCGAGGGGGACACTGAAGCTTTCTTT.

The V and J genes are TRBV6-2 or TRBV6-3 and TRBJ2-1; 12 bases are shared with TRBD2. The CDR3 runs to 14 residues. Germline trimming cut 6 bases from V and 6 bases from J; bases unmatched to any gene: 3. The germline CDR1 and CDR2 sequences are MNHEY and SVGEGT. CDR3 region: CASSGLAGRNEQFF. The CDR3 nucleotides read TGTGCCAGCAGCGGACTAGCGGGGCGCAATGAGCAGTTCTTC.

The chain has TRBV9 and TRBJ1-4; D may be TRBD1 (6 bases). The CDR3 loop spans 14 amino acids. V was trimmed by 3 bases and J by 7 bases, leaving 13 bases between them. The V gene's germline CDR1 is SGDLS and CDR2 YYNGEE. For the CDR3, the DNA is TGTGCCAGCAGCGGACAGGAGTGGGGTGAAAAACTGTTTTTT. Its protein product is CASSGQEWGEKLFF. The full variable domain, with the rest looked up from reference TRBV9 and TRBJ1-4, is DSGVTQTPKHLITATGQRVTLRCSPRSGDLSVYWYQQSLDQGLQFLIQYYNGEERAKGNILERFSAQQFPDLHSELNLSSLELGDSALYFCASSGQEWGEKLFFGSGTQLSVL.

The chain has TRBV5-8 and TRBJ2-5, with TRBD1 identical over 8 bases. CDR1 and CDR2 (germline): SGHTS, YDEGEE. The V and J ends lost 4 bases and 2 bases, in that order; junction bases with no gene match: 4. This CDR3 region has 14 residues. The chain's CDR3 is CASSLTGAQETQYF. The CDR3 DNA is TGTGCCAGCAGCCTGACAGGGGCTCAAGAGACCCAGTACTTC.

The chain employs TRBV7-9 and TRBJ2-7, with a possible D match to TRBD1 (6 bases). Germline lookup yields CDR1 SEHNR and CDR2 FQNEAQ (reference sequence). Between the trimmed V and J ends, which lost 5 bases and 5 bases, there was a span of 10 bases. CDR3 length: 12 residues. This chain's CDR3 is CASSTTGHEQYF. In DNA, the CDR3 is TGTGCCAGCAGCACGACAGGCCACGAGCAGTACTTC.

The CDR3: CASSQDWGSLSGNTIYF. The CDR3 region has the DNA TGTGCCAGCAGCCAAGATTGGGGCAGCCTCTCTGGAAACACCATATATTTT. The chain combines TRBV3-1 (or the pseudogene TRBV3-2) with TRBJ1-3; TRBD1 might be the D (5 bases). The germline gives CDR1 LGHDT, CDR2 YNNKEL (reference sequence). The CDR3 covers 17 residues. The V gene lost 0 bases and the J gene lost 0 bases, with 12 bases spanning the gap.

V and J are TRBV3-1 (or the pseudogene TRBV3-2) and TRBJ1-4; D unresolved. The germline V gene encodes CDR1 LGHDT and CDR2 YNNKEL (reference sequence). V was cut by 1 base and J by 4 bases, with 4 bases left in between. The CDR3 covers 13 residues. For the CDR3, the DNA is TGTGCCAGCAGCCAAGTAGATAATGAAAAACTGTTTTTT. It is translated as CASSQVDNEKLFF.

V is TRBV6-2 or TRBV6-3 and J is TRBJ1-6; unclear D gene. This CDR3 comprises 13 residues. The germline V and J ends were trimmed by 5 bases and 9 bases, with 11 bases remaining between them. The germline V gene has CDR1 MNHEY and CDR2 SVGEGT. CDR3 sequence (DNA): TGTGCCAGCAGTAAAAACGAGCTTTCACCCCTCCACTTT. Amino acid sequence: CASSKNELSPLHF.

The CDR3 sequence: CASSLSGGFYNEQFF. DNA of the CDR3: TGTGCCAGCAGCTTAAGCGGGGGATTCTACAATGAGCAGTTCTTC. The rearrangement links TRBV7-3 to TRBJ2-1, with 7 bases that match TRBD2. Germline V CDR1 and CDR2: SGHTA, FQGTGA. The V gene end was trimmed by 1 base and the J gene end by 3 bases; junction bases not matched to a gene: 3. The CDR3 contains 15 residues. Complete variable domain (other parts from reference TRBV7-3 and TRBJ2-1): GAGVSQTPSNKVTEKGKYVELRCDPISGHTALYWYRQSLGQGPEFLIYFQGTGAADDSGLPNDRFFAVRPEGSVSTLKIQRTERGDSAVYLCASSLSGGFYNEQFFGPGTRLTVL.

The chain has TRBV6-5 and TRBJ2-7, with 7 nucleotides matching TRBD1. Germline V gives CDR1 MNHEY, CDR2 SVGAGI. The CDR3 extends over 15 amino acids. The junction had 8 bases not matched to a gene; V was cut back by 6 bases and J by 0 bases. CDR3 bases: TGTGCCAGCAGAACCCGGACAGGACCCTCCTACGAGCAGTACTTC. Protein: CASRTRTGPSYEQYF.

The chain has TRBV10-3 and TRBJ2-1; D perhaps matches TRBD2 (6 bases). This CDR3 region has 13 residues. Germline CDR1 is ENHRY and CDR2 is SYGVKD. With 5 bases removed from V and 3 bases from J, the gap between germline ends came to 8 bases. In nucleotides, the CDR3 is TGTGCCATCAGTCAGGACTACTACAATGAGCAGTTCTTC. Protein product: CAISQDYYNEQFF.

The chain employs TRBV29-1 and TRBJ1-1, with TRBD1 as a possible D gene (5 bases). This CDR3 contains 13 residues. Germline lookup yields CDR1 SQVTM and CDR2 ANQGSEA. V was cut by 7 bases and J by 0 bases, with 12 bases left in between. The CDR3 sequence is CSGRGGMNTEAFF. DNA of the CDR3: TGCAGCGGACGGGGGGGAATGAACACTGAAGCTTTCTTT.

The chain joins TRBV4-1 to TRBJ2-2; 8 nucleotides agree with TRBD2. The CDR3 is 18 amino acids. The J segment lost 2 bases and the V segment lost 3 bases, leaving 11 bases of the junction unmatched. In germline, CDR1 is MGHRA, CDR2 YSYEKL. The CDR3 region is CASSHRAGAGVNTGELFF. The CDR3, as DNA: TGCGCCAGCAGCCACCGGGCGGGAGCGGGGGTTAACACCGGGGAGCTGTTTTTT.

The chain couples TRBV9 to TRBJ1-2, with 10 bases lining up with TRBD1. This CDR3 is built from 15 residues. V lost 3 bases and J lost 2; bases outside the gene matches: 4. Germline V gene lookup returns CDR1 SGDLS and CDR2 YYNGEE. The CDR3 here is CASSAMTGGNYGYTF. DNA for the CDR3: TGTGCCAGCAGCGCAATGACAGGGGGCAACTATGGCTACACCTTC.

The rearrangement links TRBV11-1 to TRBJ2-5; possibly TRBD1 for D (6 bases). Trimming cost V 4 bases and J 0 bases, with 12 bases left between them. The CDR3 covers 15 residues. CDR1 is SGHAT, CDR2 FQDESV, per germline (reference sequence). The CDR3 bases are TGTGCCAGCAGCTCCTCAGGACAGTACCAAGAGACCCAGTACTTC. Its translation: CASSSSGQYQETQYF.

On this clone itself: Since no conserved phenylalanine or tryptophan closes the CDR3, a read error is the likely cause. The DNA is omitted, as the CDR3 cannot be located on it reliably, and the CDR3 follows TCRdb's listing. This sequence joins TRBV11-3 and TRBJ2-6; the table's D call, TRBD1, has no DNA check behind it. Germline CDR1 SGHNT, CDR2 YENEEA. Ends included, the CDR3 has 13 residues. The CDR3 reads CASSPMGQGPYFV.

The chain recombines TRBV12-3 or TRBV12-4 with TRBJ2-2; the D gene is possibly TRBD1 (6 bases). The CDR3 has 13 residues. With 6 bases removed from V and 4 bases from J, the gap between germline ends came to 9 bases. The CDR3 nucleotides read TGTGCCAGCAGGAGGGACACCACCGGGGAGCTGTTTTTT. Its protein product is CASRRDTTGELFF.

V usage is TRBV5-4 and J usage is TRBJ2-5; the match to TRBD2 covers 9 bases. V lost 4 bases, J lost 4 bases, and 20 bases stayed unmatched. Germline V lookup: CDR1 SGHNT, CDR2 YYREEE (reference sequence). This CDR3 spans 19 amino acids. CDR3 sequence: CASSPTPGLATDLRETQYF. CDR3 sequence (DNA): TGTGCCAGCAGCCCAACACCCGGACTAGCGACCGACCTCCGAGAGACCCAGTACTTC. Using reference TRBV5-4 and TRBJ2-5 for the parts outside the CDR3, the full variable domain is ETGVTQSPTHLIKTRGQQVTLRCSSQSGHNTVSWYQQALGQGPQFIFQYYREEENGRGNFPPRFSGLQFPNYSSELNVNALELDDSALYLCASSPTPGLATDLRETQYFGPGTRLLVL.

CDR3 in DNA: TGTGCCAGCAGCCCCCAGCGGGATACGCAGTATTTT. Its translation: CASSPQRDTQYF. The chain combines TRBV11-2 with TRBJ2-3; possibly TRBD2 for D (5 bases). Trimming removed 5 bases at V and 6 bases at J, with 9 bases between. Germline CDR1 reads SGHAT; CDR2 reads FQNNGV. The CDR3 is 12 amino acids.

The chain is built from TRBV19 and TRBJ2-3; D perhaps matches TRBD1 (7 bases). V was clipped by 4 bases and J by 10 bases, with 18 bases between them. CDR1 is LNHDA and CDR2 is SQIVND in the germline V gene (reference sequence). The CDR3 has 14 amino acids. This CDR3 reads CASSTGGAAGPQYF. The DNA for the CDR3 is TGTGCCAGTAGTACAGGGGGAGCAGCGGGTCCGCAGTATTTT.